The 15 T cell receptor beta chains below were found in one sample sequenced in a study of metastatic and nonmetastatic thyroid tumors. Thyroid surgery was performed in patients who had received no treatment beforehand. Through MiXCR, TCRdb re-clonotyped the PCR reads. The data contain 8,000 to 10,000 clones, around 20% of them singletons. The sample was adjacent normal tissue. Every receptor here comes from a female donor with papillary thyroid cancer or a benign thyroid nodule (not recorded which). Some clones in this sample may be carry-over from other donors' samples.

In its sample, this clone is medium-sized. The rearrangement uses TRBV6-1 and TRBJ1-2; possible D gene TRBD1, 5 bases. This CDR3 has 14 residues. Germline V CDR1 and CDR2: MNHNS, SASEGT. V lost 6 bases, J lost 4 bases, and 15 bases lay in between. In DNA form, the CDR3 reads TGTGCCAGCAGCTCCGACGACAGTACCTATGGCTACACCTTC. This gives the protein CASSSDDSTYGYTF.

By its share, this clone is medium-sized. The chain couples TRBV6-2 or TRBV6-3 to TRBJ2-7, with 7 bases aligning to TRBD2. The CDR3 spans 12 residues. Trimming at V came to 6 bases and at J to 4 bases, leaving 3 bases not matched to a gene. Germline CDR1 reads MNHEY; CDR2 reads SVGEGT. The CDR3 region has the DNA TGTGCCAGCAGGGACGGGGGGTACGAGCAGTACTTC. This encodes CASRDGGYEQYF.

Many counts were recorded for this clone. The chain is built from TRBV27 and TRBJ1-5; unclear D gene. Germline-derived CDR1 and CDR2 are MNHEY and SMNVEV (reference sequence). Trimming stripped 2 bases from V and 4 bases from J, with 9 bases between. The CDR3 covers 14 residues. This chain's CDR3 is CASSLVIGNQPQHF. CDR3 bases: TGTGCCAGCAGTTTAGTAATTGGGAATCAGCCCCAGCATTTT.

By its share, this clone is medium-sized. The genes are TRBV7-8 and TRBJ1-1, with TRBD1 matching 7 bases. Germline V lookup: CDR1 SGHVS, CDR2 FQNEAQ. V shed 2 bases, J shed 1 base, and the junction held 7 bases outside the gene matches. The CDR3 is 16 residues long. The CDR3 sequence: CASSLLKGQRNTEAFF. DNA for the CDR3: TGTGCCAGCAGCTTATTGAAGGGACAGAGGAACACTGAAGCTTTCTTT.

This clone is judged medium-sized. The V gene is TRBV6-2 or TRBV6-3, the J gene TRBJ1-5; D possibly corresponds to TRBD1 (6 bases). Germline V gives CDR1 MNHEY, CDR2 SVGEGT. The CDR3 is 16 residues long. The V gene lost 2 bases and the J gene lost 5 bases, with 16 bases spanning the gap. For the CDR3, the DNA is TGTGCCAGCAGTTACCGGCAGGGGTTGATTTATCAGCCCCAGCATTTT. Translation: CASSYRQGLIYQPQHF.

The sample holds a few counts of this clone. The rearrangement links TRBV6-1 to TRBJ1-5; D gene unclear. CDR3 length equals 15 residues. The germline V and J ends were trimmed by 6 bases and 6 bases, with 18 bases remaining between them. Germline CDR1 MNHNS, CDR2 SASEGT. The CDR3 coding sequence is TGTGCCAGCAGAAGGGCCGGATTCAAGGCTCAGCCCCAGCATTTT. It is translated as CASRRAGFKAQPQHF.

The chain is built from TRBV5-1 and TRBJ2-7; D gene unclear. The CDR3 loop spans 13 amino acids. CDR1 and CDR2 from the germline V gene are SGHRS and YFSETQ. The V gene lost 4 bases and the J gene lost 3 bases, with 11 bases spanning the gap. CDR3 residues: CASSPVGYYEQYF. In DNA, the CDR3 is TGCGCCAGCAGCCCCGTAGGCTACTACGAGCAGTACTTC.

By sample fraction, this clone is medium-sized. The rearrangement joins TRBV10-3 to TRBJ1-5; D not resolved. CDR3 length: 13 residues. Germline V lookup: CDR1 ENHRY, CDR2 SYGVKD. The germline V and J ends were trimmed by 0 bases and 7 bases, with 7 bases remaining between them. The CDR3 here is CAISESAGQPQHF. DNA of the CDR3: TGTGCCATCAGTGAGTCTGCCGGGCAGCCCCAGCATTTT.

The chain has TRBV7-8 and TRBJ2-7; a possible D gene is TRBD2 (5 bases). The germline CDR1 and CDR2 sequences are SGHVS and FQNEAQ. V lost 3 bases to trimming and J lost 4 bases, with 13 bases between them. The CDR3 totals 14 residues. The CDR3 reads CASSFGVVTYEQYF. CDR3 in DNA: TGTGCCAGCAGCTTCGGGGTGGTCACGTACGAGCAGTACTTC.

This clone has just a few counts. At one end, the junction sequence differs from germline, possibly due to a read error. The rearrangement uses TRBV15 and TRBJ1-1; D unresolved. The CDR3 is 16 residues long. CDR1 is LNHNV, CDR2 YYDKDF, per germline (reference sequence). The CDR3: CATSRDLPGANTEALF. CDR3 coding DNA: TGTGCCACCAGCAGAGATCTTCCAGGCGCGAACACTGAAGCTCTCTTT.

This chain connects TRBV6-1 to TRBJ1-3; D gene ambiguous. The CDR3 has 14 amino acids. Between the trimmed V and J ends, which lost 3 bases and 4 bases, there was a span of 10 bases. Looked up from germline, CDR1 is MNHNS and CDR2 is SASEGT. This CDR3 is CASSEWPAGNTIYF. As DNA, the CDR3 is TGTGCCAGCAGTGAGTGGCCTGCAGGAAACACCATATATTTT.

V is TRBV6-2 or TRBV6-3 and J is TRBJ2-7; D remains ambiguous. The V and J ends lost 2 bases and 0 bases respectively, with 5 bases between them. Germline CDR1 reads MNHEY; CDR2 reads SVGEGT. The CDR3 spans 13 residues. CDR3 in DNA: TGTGCCAGCAGTTACGGCGGCTCCTACGAGCAGTACTTC. This gives the protein CASSYGGSYEQYF.

Note on this clone: The junction shows a germline mismatch at one end, possibly a read error. This chain links TRBV12-3 or TRBV12-4 with TRBJ1-1; 7 bases are a match to TRBD1. CDR3 length: 15 residues. DNA for the CDR3: TGTTCCAGCAGTCCCCGGACAGGTTCTCCCTTTGAAGCTTACTTT. Its protein is CSSSPRTGSPFEAYF.

This clone is judged medium-sized (0.01 to 0.1%). V usage is TRBV6-1 and J usage is TRBJ2-5; the match to TRBD1 covers 7 bases. CDR1 and CDR2 (germline): MNHNS, SASEGT. The CDR3 contains 16 residues. The J segment lost 5 bases and the V segment lost 5 bases, leaving 14 bases of the junction unmatched. The CDR3 DNA sequence: TGTGCCAGCAGTCTAGGGGTGGCAGGGGGTGGCGAGACCCAGTACTTC. It codes for CASSLGVAGGGETQYF.

This clone was seen repeatedly, ten times or more. The chain couples TRBV12-3 or TRBV12-4 to TRBJ2-7; 10 bases are shared with TRBD1. V was pared by 5 bases and J by 2 bases, with 3 bases of the junction left unmatched. This CDR3 contains 14 residues. The CDR3 bases are TGTGCCAGCAGTCCGGGGACAGGGGCCTACGAGCAGTACTTC. Protein product: CASSPGTGAYEQYF.